Sequencing of this T cell receptor beta chain was carried out in a study of T-cell reconstitution after alpha-beta-depleted transplantation in children. TCRbeta library preparation incorporated unique molecular identifiers. TCRdb reprocessed the PCR reads with MiXCR, giving one entry per CDR3 protein. The sample records hundreds of thousands of distinct CDR3 sequences, 13% being singletons. About this clonotype itself: What it binds is unknown.

Study observations and caveats: Among T cells one year after transplant, newly produced cells accounted for most counts and diversity. Several patients had high TCRbeta diversity at day 60; it came from surviving recipient T cells and thymic progenitors. About two months after transplant, alpha-beta T cells reportedly came from several hundred expanded graft clones.

This clonotype was sampled from a male patient younger than 18 who had a stem cell transplant for acute myeloid leukemia, so the T cells may come from the graft donor. The source material was PBMCs, mostly from graft donor cells, sampled 360 days after TCRalphabeta/CD19-depleted stem cell transplant.

CDR3 DNA sequence: TGTGCCACCAGCAGAAGACAGGGTGGCACAGATACGCAGTATTTT. Amino acids: CATSRRQGGTDTQYF. The chain combines TRBV15 with TRBJ2-3; 7 nucleotides line up with TRBD1. In germline, CDR1 is LNHNV, CDR2 YYDKDF (reference sequence). J lost 1 base, V lost 2 bases, and 3 bases had no gene match. The CDR3 has 15 amino acids.